The rows below give T cell receptor beta chains drawn from one sample of a study of blood T cells in healthy people across ages. TCRdb independently ran MiXCR on the 5' RACE reads; one entry per CDR3 protein. Of hundreds of thousands of distinct CDR3 sequences in the sample, around 20% were seen once. The sequenced material came from blood. These receptors came from a man between 65 and 80 years old in good health. CDR3s include the opening cysteine and the closing phenylalanine or tryptophan.

V gene: TRBV12-3/TRBV12-4; J gene: TRBJ2-5; CDR3 protein: CASSLPGEWETQYF
V gene: TRBV7-6; J gene: TRBJ2-5; CDR3 protein: CASSLAFQGAQYF
V gene: TRBV10-3; J gene: TRBJ2-3; CDR3 protein: CAISETWADTQYF
V gene: TRBV15; J gene: TRBJ1-4; CDR3 protein: CATSRKQPDTGPYFAATNEKLFF
V gene: TRBV15; J gene: TRBJ2-1; CDR3 protein: CATSRARATSYNEQFF
V gene: TRBV6-6; J gene: TRBJ2-2; CDR3 protein: CASSFITGAFPGELFF
V gene: TRBV28; J gene: TRBJ2-5; CDR3 protein: CASSLRGAETQYF
V gene: TRBV6-5; J gene: TRBJ2-7; CDR3 protein: CASSYHAPGQGPYEQYF
V gene: TRBV5-1; J gene: -; CDR3 protein: CASSLPTGGVYNEQFF
V gene: TRBV6-5; J gene: TRBJ2-4; CDR3 protein: CATQDPKNIQYF
V gene: TRBV2; J gene: TRBJ2-5; CDR3 protein: CASNGLAGEETQYF
V gene: TRBV28; J gene: TRBJ2-6; CDR3 protein: CASRDSGANVLTF
V gene: TRBV4-1; J gene: TRBJ1-4; CDR3 protein: CASSQVQGPNEKLFF
V gene: TRBV30; J gene: TRBJ2-7; CDR3 protein: CAWIGAGVYEQHF
V gene: TRBV29-1; J gene: TRBJ2-5; CDR3 protein: CSVEKLAGETQYF
V gene: TRBV24-1; J gene: TRBJ2-1; CDR3 protein: CAASRRQGSYNEQFF
V gene: TRBV27; J gene: -; CDR3 protein: CANTTTYNEQFF
V gene: TRBV20-1; J gene: TRBJ2-7; CDR3 protein: CSAGDLGGNTYEQYF
V gene: TRBV20-1; J gene: TRBJ2-7; CDR3 protein: CSASAGDPVYEQYF
V gene: TRBV4-1; J gene: TRBJ1-2; CDR3 protein: CASSQSKEGGYTF
V gene: TRBV5-6; J gene: TRBJ2-5; CDR3 protein: CASSTGTWETQYF
V gene: TRBV5-1; J gene: TRBJ2-1; CDR3 protein: CASSSGPTSSYNEQFF
V gene: TRBV28; J gene: TRBJ1-1; CDR3 protein: CASSSLLTGEMNTEAFF
V gene: TRBV28; J gene: TRBJ2-5; CDR3 protein: CASSPPGGLGEQYF
V gene: TRBV29-1; J gene: TRBJ2-7; CDR3 protein: CSVEQGGYEQYF
V gene: TRBV9; J gene: TRBJ1-3; CDR3 protein: CASSLRTGENTIYF
V gene: TRBV11-2; J gene: TRBJ2-5; CDR3 protein: CASSLTLQETQYF
V gene: TRBV20-1; J gene: TRBJ1-2; CDR3 protein: CSATQGDLYGYTF
V gene: TRBV6-5; J gene: -; CDR3 protein: CASSYSGAYEQYF
V gene: TRBV6-5; J gene: TRBJ2-2; CDR3 protein: CASRPRGNTGELFF
V gene: TRBV3-1; J gene: TRBJ2-7; CDR3 protein: CATSQGYEQYF
V gene: TRBV28; J gene: TRBJ1-2; CDR3 protein: CASSPPLDAGVGYTF